The 11 T cell receptor beta chains below were found in one sample sequenced in a study of ipilimumab plus nivolumab after autologous stem cell transplantation. Produced via immunoSEQ multiplex PCR; TCRdb's table is partial and in-frame only. The sample holds some 25,000 clones, 85% to 90% seen once. Sequencing was performed on PBMCs, taken in a trial of ipilimumab plus nivolumab as post-transplant consolidation. The source of these receptors is a male donor with diffuse large B-cell lymphoma.

The rearrangement links TRBV6-5 to TRBJ2-1; 8 positions agree with TRBD1. Germline V CDR1 and CDR2: MNHEY, SVGAGI. Trimming took 5 bases from V and 6 from J; bases not matched to a gene: 9. The CDR3 covers 15 residues. In DNA form, the CDR3 reads TGTGCCAGCAGTCTACGACAGGGGTACCGCAATGAGCAGTTCTTC. This sequence encodes CASSLRQGYRNEQFF.

The chain recombines TRBV6-5 with TRBJ1-3, with D perhaps matching TRBD1 (5 bases). The CDR3 is made up of 14 amino acids. Germline V gene sequence: CDR1 MNHEY, CDR2 SVGAGI. Trimming left V 5 bases short and J 0 bases short, with 8 bases between. The CDR3 coding sequence is TGTGCCAGCAGTAGCAGGGTCTCTGGAAACACCATATATTTT. Its translation: CASSSRVSGNTIYF.

The V gene is TRBV4-1, the J gene TRBJ2-7; 8 nucleotides match TRBD1. Per germline, CDR1 MGHRA and CDR2 YSYEKL. The CDR3 is 16 amino acids. With V trimmed by 2 bases and J by 5 bases, 11 bases remained unmatched. The CDR3 DNA is TGCGCCAGCAGCCAACTCGACAGGGGTCAAAACGACGAGCAGTACTTC. This codes for CASSQLDRGQNDEQYF.

This clone was observed once. The rearrangement uses TRBV6-5 and TRBJ2-2; tentative D call: TRBD1 (5 bases). Germline lookup yields CDR1 MNHEY and CDR2 SVGAGI. The V gene lost 10 bases and the J gene lost 0 bases, with 15 bases spanning the gap. This CDR3 comprises 15 residues. The CDR3 DNA reads TGTGCCACCCGAAAGGGGTTCGCGAACACCGGGGAGCTGTTTTTT. The encoded protein is CATRKGFANTGELFF.

J is TRBJ1-6 and V is TRBV7-2, with a tentative D call TRBD1 (5 bases). Germline V CDR1 and CDR2: SGHTA, FQGNSA. The length of the CDR3 is 15 residues. The ends were cut back, 5 bases at V and 9 bases at J, with 17 bases in the middle. CDR3 loop: CASSPRRSGGSPLHF. CDR3 DNA sequence: TGTGCCAGCAGCCCCAGACGGAGCGGGGGTTCACCCCTCCACTTT.

This clone was picked up a small number of times. V and J are TRBV6-4 and TRBJ1-5; D ambiguous. Germline assignment: CDR1 MRHNA and CDR2 SNTAGT. The CDR3 runs to 18 residues. The V gene lost 8 bases and the J gene lost 3 bases, with 26 bases spanning the gap. The CDR3 coding sequence is TGTGCCAGCCGGCCGTTATATCGTGGCAAGCCCGACAATCAGCCCCAGCATTTT. Protein sequence: CASRPLYRGKPDNQPQHF.

This clone showed up just a few times. CDR3 in amino acids: CASSSGQGDSPLHF. The CDR3 DNA reads TGCGCCAGCAGCTCTGGACAGGGAGATTCACCCCTCCACTTT. The chain is built from TRBV5-1 and TRBJ1-6, with 8 positions matching TRBD1. Germline CDR1 SGHRS, CDR2 YFSETQ. This CDR3 region has 14 residues. The ends lost 3 bases at V and 8 bases at J; junction bases unmatched: 4.

This clone was seen a few times. The chain couples TRBV15 to TRBJ2-7; possibly TRBD1 for D (5 bases). Germline V lookup: CDR1 LNHNV, CDR2 YYDKDF (reference sequence). V was shortened by 5 bases and J by 6 bases, with 20 bases between the two germline ends. The CDR3 covers 15 residues. CDR3 sequence (DNA): TGTGCCACCAGCGGAACCGCGACAGTACGGTCCGAGCAGTACTTC. It encodes CATSGTATVRSEQYF.

This chain connects TRBV4-1 to TRBJ2-3; tentatively, D is TRBD1 (6 bases). In germline, CDR1 is MGHRA, CDR2 YSYEKL. V dropped 0 bases and J dropped 4 bases, with 11 bases sitting between them. The CDR3 runs to 15 residues. The CDR3 reads CASSQDHRASDTQYF. For the CDR3, the DNA is TGCGCCAGCAGCCAAGATCACAGGGCATCAGATACGCAGTATTTT.

The chain recombines TRBV10-3 with TRBJ1-6; perhaps TRBD1 as D (6 bases). The V and J ends lost 2 bases and 7 bases respectively, with 15 bases between them. This CDR3 has 16 residues. Germline values: CDR1 ENHRY, CDR2 SYGVKD. The DNA for the CDR3 is TGTGCCATCAGTGAGCCGCGGGGGGGCAACAATTCACCCCTCCACTTT. Its translation is CAISEPRGGNNSPLHF.

This clone came up once. This rearrangement joins TRBV4-1 to TRBJ2-7; 9 bases align to TRBD2. The J segment lost 0 bases and the V segment lost 0 bases, leaving 15 bases of the junction unmatched. The CDR3 consists of 20 residues. CDR1 is MGHRA, CDR2 YSYEKL, per germline. CDR3 bases: TGCGCCAGCAGCCAAGATCGCTGGTTAGCGGGGGCATCGAGCTCCTACGAGCAGTACTTC. As protein: CASSQDRWLAGASSSYEQYF.